What follows are 21 T cell receptor beta chains derived from one specimen sequenced in a study of control samples from healthy donors and cancer patients. Clones were read by immunoSEQ multiplex PCR, and TCRdb kept only the in-frame ones, dropping some. The table includes about 51,000 clones, 80% detected once. Sequencing used blood. The receptors originated from an older man in good health.

This chain connects TRBV4-1 to TRBJ1-5; 7 bases agree with TRBD1. J lost 5 bases, V lost 4 bases, and 8 bases had no gene match. Per the germline V gene, CDR1 is MGHRA and CDR2 is YSYEKL. The CDR3 extends over 15 amino acids. The CDR3 here is CASSRTGQPDQPQHF. The CDR3 nucleotides read TGCGCCAGCAGCCGGACGGGACAGCCTGATCAGCCCCAGCATTTT.

J is TRBJ2-3 and V is TRBV27; D not resolved. This CDR3 spans 14 amino acids. The V and J ends lost 4 bases and 2 bases respectively, with 10 bases between them. Germline V gives CDR1 MNHEY, CDR2 SMNVEV (reference sequence). CDR3 DNA: TGTGCCAGCAGTTCAAGGGCCTTCACAGATACGCAGTATTTT. It is translated as CASSSRAFTDTQYF.

The rearrangement uses TRBV6-5 and TRBJ1-2; no definite D call. Germline lookup yields CDR1 MNHEY and CDR2 SVGAGI. The CDR3 totals 13 residues. Trimming shortened V by 0 bases and J by 5 bases, and 7 bases separated the two germline ends. This chain's CDR3 is CASSYSRVYGYTF. The CDR3, as DNA: TGTGCCAGCAGTTACTCGAGAGTTTATGGCTACACCTTC.

This clone was seen a handful of times. J is TRBJ1-6 and V is TRBV27, with a possible D match to TRBD1 (6 bases). This CDR3 has 15 residues. Deletions cut 5 bases from V and 7 bases from J, with 15 bases between. Germline V CDR1 and CDR2: MNHEY, SMNVEV (reference sequence). This chain's CDR3 is CASSPGGRGNSPLHF. The CDR3 DNA follows: TGTGCCAGCAGTCCTGGGGGTAGGGGGAATTCACCCCTCCACTTT.

The CDR3 nucleotides are TGTGCCAGCAGCTTAGTACAGGTGTATAATTCACCCCTCCACTTT. Translation gives CASSLVQVYNSPLHF. This chain uses TRBV7-2 with TRBJ1-6, with TRBD1 as a possible D gene (5 bases). The CDR3 has 15 amino acids. V lost 1 base to trimming and J lost 4 bases, with 8 bases between them. From germline, CDR1 is SGHTA and CDR2 FQGNSA.

This clone showed up just a few times. Other DNA sequences in the same sample also yield this CDR3. CDR3 residues: CATSRDATSSNAQYF. The CDR3 DNA reads TGTGCCACCAGCAGAGATGCAACCTCCAGCAACGCGCAGTACTTC. The V call is TRBV15, the J call TRBJ2-7; D not certain. Germline-derived CDR1 and CDR2 are LNHNV and YYDKDF (reference sequence). The CDR3 is 15 residues long. V lost 0 bases to trimming and J lost 9 bases, with 18 bases between them.

The V call is TRBV14, the J call TRBJ2-7; 14 positions match TRBD2. Germline V gene lookup returns CDR1 SGHDN and CDR2 FVKESK. With 4 bases clipped from V and 6 bases from J, the junction kept 8 bases outside the gene matches. The CDR3 has 16 residues. The CDR3 nucleotides read TGTGCCAGCAGCCCCCTGACTAGCGGGAGGGCCGGCGAGCAGTACTTC. Its protein product is CASSPLTSGRAGEQYF. The full variable domain, completed using reference TRBV14 and TRBJ2-7, is EAGVTQFPSHSVIEKGQTVTLRCDPISGHDNLYWYRRVMGKEIKFLLHFVKESKQDESGMPNNRFLAERTGGTYSTLKVQPAELEDSGVYFCASSPLTSGRAGEQYFGPGTRLTVT.

The V call is TRBV6-5, the J call TRBJ2-7; 11 positions agree with TRBD1. Germline V CDR1 and CDR2: MNHEY, SVGAGI. Trimming took 0 bases from V and 5 from J; bases not matched to a gene: 6. CDR3 length: 16 amino acids. DNA of the CDR3: TGTGCCAGCAGTTACTCGCCTGGGACAGGGGGTCACGAGCAGTACTTC. Its protein is CASSYSPGTGGHEQYF.

This clone was seen only a few times. The rearrangement uses TRBV19 and TRBJ1-1; D is uncertain. The CDR3 has 14 amino acids. Trimming removed 3 bases from V and 5 bases from J, with 13 bases in between. Germline V gene lookup returns CDR1 LNHDA and CDR2 SQIVND (reference sequence). CDR3 in DNA: TGTGCCAGTAGTATTCGGGGTGAGTGGACTGAAGCTTTCTTT. Its protein product is CASSIRGEWTEAFF.

The V call is TRBV2, the J call TRBJ2-3; unclear D gene. Trimming took 4 bases from V and 1 from J, leaving 3 bases between them. The CDR3 contains 12 residues. The germline V gene encodes CDR1 SNHLY and CDR2 FYNNEI. CDR3 DNA: TGTGCCAGCAGTGTTGGCACAGATACGCAGTATTTT. Encoded protein: CASSVGTDTQYF.

The chain recombines TRBV18 with TRBJ1-5; the match to TRBD1 covers 9 bases. This CDR3 has 15 residues. With V trimmed by 4 bases and J by 7 bases, 8 bases remained unmatched. Per the germline V gene, CDR1 is KGHSH and CDR2 is LQKENI. The CDR3 loop is CASSLGQGNGQPQHF. For the CDR3, the DNA is TGTGCCAGCTCACTGGGACAGGGTAATGGACAGCCCCAGCATTTT.

Concerning this clone: The same CDR3 is also encoded by other DNA sequences in this sample. The chain employs TRBV20-1 and TRBJ2-7; the D gene is possibly TRBD2 (5 bases). Per the germline V gene, CDR1 is DFQATT and CDR2 is SNEGSKA (reference sequence). The CDR3 runs 10 residues. V was pared by 1 base and J by 7 bases, with 5 bases between. Written as DNA, the CDR3 is TGCAGTGCTAGAGGGGAGGAGCAGTACTTC. Residues: CSARGEEQYF.

The chain recombines TRBV11-1 with TRBJ1-1, with D perhaps TRBD1 (6 bases). Germline-derived CDR1 and CDR2 are SGHAT and FQDESV (reference sequence). CDR3 length: 14 amino acids. Deletions cut 1 base from V and 3 bases from J, with 9 bases between. CDR3 nucleotide sequence: TGTGCCAGCAGCTTAGAGGGGGGCGACACTGAAGCTTTCTTT. Translating gives CASSLEGGDTEAFF.

This clone was recorded once. The chain employs TRBV6-4 and TRBJ2-1, with 8 bases lining up with TRBD1. CDR3 length equals 14 residues. Germline-derived CDR1 and CDR2 are MRHNA and SNTAGT. Losses at the gene ends were 6 bases for V and 2 bases for J; bases not matched to a gene: 3. CDR3 protein: CASRAGGPYNEQFF. CDR3 coding DNA: TGTGCCAGCAGGGCAGGGGGCCCCTACAATGAGCAGTTCTTC.

This clone has more than one count but fewer than ten. This chain links TRBV16 with TRBJ2-2, with TRBD2 matching 8 bases. After removal of 2 bases from V and 5 bases from J, the junction contained 7 bases not matched to a gene. The CDR3 loop spans 16 amino acids. In germline, CDR1 is KGHSY, CDR2 FQNENV. CDR3 protein: CASSQVSGRDTGELFF. As DNA, the CDR3 is TGTGCCAGCAGCCAAGTGAGCGGGAGAGATACCGGGGAGCTGTTTTTT.

The chain carries TRBV19 and TRBJ1-1, with D maybe TRBD1 (6 bases). CDR1 is LNHDA, CDR2 SQIVND, per germline (reference sequence). The CDR3 covers 15 residues. V was trimmed by 4 bases and J by 5 bases, leaving 17 bases between them. CDR3 loop: CASSTPPGVWTEAFF. The CDR3 DNA sequence: TGTGCCAGTAGTACACCCCCAGGGGTATGGACTGAAGCTTTCTTT.

The chain recombines TRBV5-6 with TRBJ1-2; no clear D. The CDR3 covers 15 residues. V was cut by 1 base and J by 2 bases, with 12 bases left in between. Germline-derived CDR1 and CDR2 are SGHDT and YYEEEE. CDR3 sequence reads: CASSLFTADNYGYTF. The CDR3 region has the DNA TGTGCCAGCAGCTTGTTTACAGCGGACAACTATGGCTACACCTTC.

V gene TRBV3-1 (or the pseudogene TRBV3-2) combines with J gene TRBJ2-3; D gene uncertain. Germline V gene data show CDR1 as LGHDT and CDR2 as YNNKEL (reference sequence). The ends were cut back, 2 bases at V and 6 bases at J, with 21 bases in the middle. CDR3 length: 17 amino acids. The CDR3 is CASSQKNNVPARDTQYF. The CDR3, as DNA: TGTGCCAGCAGCCAAAAAAACAATGTCCCAGCGAGGGATACGCAGTATTTT.

This clone appeared once. V usage is TRBV24-1 and J usage is TRBJ1-2, with D possibly matching TRBD1 (6 bases). This CDR3 is 17 amino acids long. From germline, CDR1 is KGHDR and CDR2 SFDVKD. V lost 3 bases to trimming and J lost 3 bases, with 19 bases between them. The DNA for the CDR3 is TGTGCCACCAGTGATCAGGGCACACAGGGTGGTGACTATGGCTACACCTTC. Protein product: CATSDQGTQGGDYGYTF.

The V gene is TRBV24-1, the J gene TRBJ2-7; TRBD1 agrees at 7 bases. This CDR3 has 14 residues. In germline, CDR1 is KGHDR, CDR2 SFDVKD. V lost 3 bases to trimming and J lost 2 bases; unmatched junction nucleotides: 3. The CDR3 here is CATSDAGTAYEQYF. CDR3 sequence (DNA): TGTGCCACCAGTGATGCCGGGACAGCCTACGAGCAGTACTTC.

The chain combines TRBV11-3 with TRBJ2-1; D gene uncertain. Germline V CDR1 and CDR2: SGHNT, YENEEA. The length of the CDR3 is 13 residues. V lost 1 base and J 9 bases, leaving 10 bases between the germline ends. The CDR3 region is CASSLGSRFEQFF. Written as DNA, the CDR3 is TGTGCCAGCAGCTTAGGATCTAGGTTTGAGCAGTTCTTC.